This T cell receptor (beta chain) emerged from a study of blood T cell repertoires in COVID-19. This clone appeared a few times. Germline CDR1 is KGHSH and CDR2 is LQKENI. Deletions cut 6 bases from V and 4 bases from J, with 17 bases between. The CDR3 is 15 residues long. The table came from immunoSEQ multiplex PCR; TCRdb's copy has only in-frame clones and leaves some out. The sample consists of approximately 210,000 clones, approximately 87% of them appearing once. The chain joins TRBV18 to TRBJ2-3; D is perhaps TRBD2 (5 bases). Material for sequencing was peripheral blood. The receptor's source is a woman between 65 and 79 years old with active or convalescent COVID-19. The DNA for the CDR3 is TGTGCCAGCTCTTCGGGGTCGGGAAGGGCAGATACGCAGTATTTT. As protein: CASSSGSGRADTQYF.